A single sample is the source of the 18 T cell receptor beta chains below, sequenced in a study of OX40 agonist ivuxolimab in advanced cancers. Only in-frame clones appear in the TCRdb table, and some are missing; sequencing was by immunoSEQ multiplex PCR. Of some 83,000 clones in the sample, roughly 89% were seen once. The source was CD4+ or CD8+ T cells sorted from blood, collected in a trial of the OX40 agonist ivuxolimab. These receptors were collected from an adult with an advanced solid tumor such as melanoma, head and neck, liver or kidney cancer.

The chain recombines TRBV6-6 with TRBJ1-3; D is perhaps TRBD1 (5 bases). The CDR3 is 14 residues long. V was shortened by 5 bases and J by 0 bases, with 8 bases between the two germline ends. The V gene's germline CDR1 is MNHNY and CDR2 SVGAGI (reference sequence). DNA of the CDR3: TGTGCCAGCAGTCGGGGGACCTCTGGAAACACCATATATTTT. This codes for CASSRGTSGNTIYF.

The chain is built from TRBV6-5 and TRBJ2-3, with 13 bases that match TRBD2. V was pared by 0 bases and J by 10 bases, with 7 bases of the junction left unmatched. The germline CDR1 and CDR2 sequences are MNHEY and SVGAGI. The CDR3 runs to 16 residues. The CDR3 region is CASSYSGLAGVRAQYF. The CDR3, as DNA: TGTGCCAGCAGTTACTCCGGACTAGCGGGAGTTAGGGCGCAGTATTTT.

The CDR3 sequence is CASSQAVVYNEQFF. CDR3 nucleotides: TGCGCCAGCAGCCAAGCCGTAGTTTACAATGAGCAGTTCTTC. The chain employs TRBV4-3 and TRBJ2-1, with D unclear. The CDR3 is made up of 14 amino acids. CDR1 and CDR2 (germline): LGHNA, YSLEER. Between the trimmed V and J ends, which lost 1 base and 4 bases, there was a span of 8 bases.

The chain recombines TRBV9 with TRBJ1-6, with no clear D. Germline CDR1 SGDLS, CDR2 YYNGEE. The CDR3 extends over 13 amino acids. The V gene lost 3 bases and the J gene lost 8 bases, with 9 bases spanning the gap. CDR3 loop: CASSAGFDSPLHF. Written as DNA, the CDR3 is TGTGCCAGCAGCGCCGGGTTCGATTCACCCCTCCACTTT.

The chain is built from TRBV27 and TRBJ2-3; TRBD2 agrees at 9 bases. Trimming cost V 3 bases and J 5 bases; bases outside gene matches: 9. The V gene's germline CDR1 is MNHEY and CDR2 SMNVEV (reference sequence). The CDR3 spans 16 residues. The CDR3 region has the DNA TGTGCCAGCAGTTTCCGCGGGGGGGGAGTGGGAGATACGCAGTATTTT. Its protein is CASSFRGGGVGDTQYF.

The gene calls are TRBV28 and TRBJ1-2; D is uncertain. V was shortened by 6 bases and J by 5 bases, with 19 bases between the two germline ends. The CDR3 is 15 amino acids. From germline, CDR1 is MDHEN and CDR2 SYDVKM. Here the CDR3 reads CASSPGFPSGYGYTF. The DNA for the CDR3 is TGTGCCAGCAGCCCCGGCTTTCCGTCGGGGTATGGCTACACCTTC.

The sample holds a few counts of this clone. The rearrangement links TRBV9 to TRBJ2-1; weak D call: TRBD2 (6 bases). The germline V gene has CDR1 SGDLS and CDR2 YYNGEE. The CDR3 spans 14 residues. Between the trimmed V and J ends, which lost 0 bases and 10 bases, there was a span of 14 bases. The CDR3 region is CASSVEGTLSEQFF. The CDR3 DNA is TGTGCCAGCAGCGTAGAAGGGACTCTTTCGGAGCAGTTCTTC.

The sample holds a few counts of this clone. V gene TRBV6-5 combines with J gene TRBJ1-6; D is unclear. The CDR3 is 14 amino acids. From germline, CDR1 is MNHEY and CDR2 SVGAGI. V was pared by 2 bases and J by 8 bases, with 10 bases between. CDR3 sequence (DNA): TGTGCCAGCAGTTACGGGCTTCCCTATTCACCCCTCCACTTT. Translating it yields CASSYGLPYSPLHF.

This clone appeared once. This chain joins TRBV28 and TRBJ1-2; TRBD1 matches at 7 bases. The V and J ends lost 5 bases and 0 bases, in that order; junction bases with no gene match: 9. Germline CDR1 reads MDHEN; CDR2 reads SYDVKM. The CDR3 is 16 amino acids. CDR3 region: CASSTTGPVANYGYTF. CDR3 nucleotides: TGTGCCAGCAGTACGACAGGGCCCGTAGCTAACTATGGCTACACCTTC.

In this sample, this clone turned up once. CDR3 sequence reads: CASSYWGNTIYF. Written as DNA, the CDR3 is TGTGCCAGCAGCTATTGGGGAAACACCATATATTTT. The chain joins TRBV5-6 to TRBJ1-3; no clear D. The V gene's germline CDR1 is SGHDT and CDR2 YYEEEE. The CDR3 sequence is 12 residues long. The V gene lost 3 bases and the J gene lost 4 bases, with 5 bases spanning the gap.

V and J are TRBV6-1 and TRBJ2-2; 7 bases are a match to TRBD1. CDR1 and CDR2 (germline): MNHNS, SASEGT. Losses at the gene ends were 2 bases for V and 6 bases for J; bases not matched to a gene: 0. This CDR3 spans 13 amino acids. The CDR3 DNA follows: TGTGCCAGCAGTGAACAGGGGGCCGGGGAGCTGTTTTTT. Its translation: CASSEQGAGELFF.

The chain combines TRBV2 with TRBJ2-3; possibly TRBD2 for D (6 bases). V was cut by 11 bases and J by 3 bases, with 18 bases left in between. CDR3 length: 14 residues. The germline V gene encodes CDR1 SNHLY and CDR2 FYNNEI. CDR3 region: CAVDRDSVTDTQYF. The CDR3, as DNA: TGTGCCGTCGACCGGGACTCTGTTACAGATACGCAGTATTTT.

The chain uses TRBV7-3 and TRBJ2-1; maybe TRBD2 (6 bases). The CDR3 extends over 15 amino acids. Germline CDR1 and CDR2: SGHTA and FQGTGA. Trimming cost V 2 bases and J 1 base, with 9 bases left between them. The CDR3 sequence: CASSLYSGSYNEQFF. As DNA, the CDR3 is TGTGCCAGCAGCTTATATAGCGGTTCCTACAATGAGCAGTTCTTC.

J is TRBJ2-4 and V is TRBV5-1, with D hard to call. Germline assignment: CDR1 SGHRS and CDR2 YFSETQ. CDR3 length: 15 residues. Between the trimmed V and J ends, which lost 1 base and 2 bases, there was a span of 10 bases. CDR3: CASSLRVRPKNIQYF. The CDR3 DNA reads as TGCGCCAGCAGCTTGAGGGTGAGGCCCAAAAACATTCAGTACTTC.

The CDR3 nucleotides read TGTGCCAGTAGCTTATACCCGGCAGCCCTCAGGGACAATGAGCAGTTCTTC. Translated: CASSLYPAALRDNEQFF. The V gene is TRBV19, the J gene TRBJ2-1; D is perhaps TRBD1 (5 bases). V lost 6 bases to trimming and J lost 5 bases, with 23 bases between them. The CDR3 runs 17 residues. CDR1 LNHDA and CDR2 SQIVND come from the germline V gene (reference sequence).

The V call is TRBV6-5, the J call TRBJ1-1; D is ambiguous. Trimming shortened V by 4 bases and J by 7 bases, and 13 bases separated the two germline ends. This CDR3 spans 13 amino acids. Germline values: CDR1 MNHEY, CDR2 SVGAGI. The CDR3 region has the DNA TGTGCCAGCAGTTCAGTTTTTTTGGTTGAAGCTTTCTTT. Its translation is CASSSVFLVEAFF.

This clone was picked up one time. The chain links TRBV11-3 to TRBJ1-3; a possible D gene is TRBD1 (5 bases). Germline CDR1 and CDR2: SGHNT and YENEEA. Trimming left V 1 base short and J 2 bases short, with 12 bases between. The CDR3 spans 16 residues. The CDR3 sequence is CASSLAGTWPGNTIYF. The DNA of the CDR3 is TGTGCCAGCAGCTTAGCAGGGACTTGGCCTGGAAACACCATATATTTT.

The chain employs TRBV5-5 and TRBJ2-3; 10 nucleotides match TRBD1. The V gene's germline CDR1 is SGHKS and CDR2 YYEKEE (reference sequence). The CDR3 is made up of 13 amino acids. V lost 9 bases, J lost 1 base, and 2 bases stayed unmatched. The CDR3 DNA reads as TGTGCCATGGGGACAGGGGGCACAGATACGCAGTATTTT. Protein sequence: CAMGTGGTDTQYF.